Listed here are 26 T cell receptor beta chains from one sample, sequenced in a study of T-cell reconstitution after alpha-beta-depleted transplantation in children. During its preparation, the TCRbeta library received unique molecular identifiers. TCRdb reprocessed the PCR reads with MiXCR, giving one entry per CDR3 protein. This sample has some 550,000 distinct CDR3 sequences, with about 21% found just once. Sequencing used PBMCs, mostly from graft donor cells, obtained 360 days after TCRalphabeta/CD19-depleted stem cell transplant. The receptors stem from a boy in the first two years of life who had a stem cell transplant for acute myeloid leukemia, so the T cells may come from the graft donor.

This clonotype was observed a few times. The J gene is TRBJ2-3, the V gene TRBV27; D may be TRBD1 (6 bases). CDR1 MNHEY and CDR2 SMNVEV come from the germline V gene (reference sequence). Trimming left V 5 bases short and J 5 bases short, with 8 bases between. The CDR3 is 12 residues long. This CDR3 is CASSKQGDTQYF. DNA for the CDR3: TGTGCCAGCAGTAAACAGGGAGATACGCAGTATTTT.

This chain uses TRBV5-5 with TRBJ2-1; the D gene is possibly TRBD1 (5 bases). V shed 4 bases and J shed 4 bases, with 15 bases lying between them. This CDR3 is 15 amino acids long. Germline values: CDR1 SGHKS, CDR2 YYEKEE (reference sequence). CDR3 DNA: TGTGCCAGCAGCCCCGGGCAGACAGTTTACAATGAGCAGTTCTTC. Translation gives CASSPGQTVYNEQFF. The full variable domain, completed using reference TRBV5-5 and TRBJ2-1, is DAGVTQSPTHLIKTRGQQVTLRCSPISGHKSVSWYQQVLGQGPQFIFQYYEKEERGRGNFPDRFSARQFPNYSSELNVNALLLGDSALYLCASSPGQTVYNEQFFGPGTRLTVL.

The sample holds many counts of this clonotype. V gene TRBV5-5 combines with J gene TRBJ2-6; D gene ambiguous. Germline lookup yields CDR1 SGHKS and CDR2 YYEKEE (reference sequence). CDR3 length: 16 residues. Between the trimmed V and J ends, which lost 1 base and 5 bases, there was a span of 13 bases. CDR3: CASSLRTGPRANVLTF. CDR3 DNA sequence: TGTGCCAGCAGCTTGAGGACCGGACCCAGGGCCAACGTCCTGACTTTC.

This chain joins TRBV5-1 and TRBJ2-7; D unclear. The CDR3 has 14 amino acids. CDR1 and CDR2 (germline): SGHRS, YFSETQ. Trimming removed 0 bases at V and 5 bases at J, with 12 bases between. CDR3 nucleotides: TGCGCCAGCAGCTTGGCATTTCGAAGCGACGAGCAGTACGTC. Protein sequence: CASSLAFRSDEQYV.

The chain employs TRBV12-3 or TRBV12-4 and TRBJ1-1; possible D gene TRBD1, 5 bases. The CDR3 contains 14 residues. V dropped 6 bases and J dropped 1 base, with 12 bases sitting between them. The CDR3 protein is CASRARATNTEAFF. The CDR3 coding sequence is TGTGCCAGCAGGGCCAGGGCGACGAACACTGAAGCTTTCTTT.

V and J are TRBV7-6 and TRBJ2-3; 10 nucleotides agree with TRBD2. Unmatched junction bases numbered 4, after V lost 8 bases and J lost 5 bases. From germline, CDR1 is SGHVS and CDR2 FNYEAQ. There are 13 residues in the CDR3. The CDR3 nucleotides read TGTGCCAGCGGATCTAGCGGGGGAGATACGCAGTATTTT. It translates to CASGSSGGDTQYF.

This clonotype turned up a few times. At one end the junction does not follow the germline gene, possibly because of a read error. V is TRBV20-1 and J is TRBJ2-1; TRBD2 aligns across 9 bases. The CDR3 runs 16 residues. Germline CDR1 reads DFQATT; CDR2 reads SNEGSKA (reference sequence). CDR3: CCARVRRGGFYNEQFF. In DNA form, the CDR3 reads TGCTGTGCTAGAGTTAGGCGGGGGGGATTTTACAATGAGCAGTTCTTC.

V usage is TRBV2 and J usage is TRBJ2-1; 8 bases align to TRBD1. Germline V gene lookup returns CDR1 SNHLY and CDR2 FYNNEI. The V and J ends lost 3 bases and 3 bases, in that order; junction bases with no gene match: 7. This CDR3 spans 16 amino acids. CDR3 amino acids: CASSEVTGEGYNEQFF. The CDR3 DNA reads TGTGCCAGCAGTGAGGTGACAGGGGAAGGCTACAATGAGCAGTTCTTC.

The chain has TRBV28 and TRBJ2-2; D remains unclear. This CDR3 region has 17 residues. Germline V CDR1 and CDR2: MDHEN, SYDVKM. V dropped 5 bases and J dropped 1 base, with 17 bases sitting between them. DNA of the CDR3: TGTGCCAGCAGTCCCTTTTTTACGACCGGGAACACCGGGGAGCTGTTTTTT. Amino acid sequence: CASSPFFTTGNTGELFF. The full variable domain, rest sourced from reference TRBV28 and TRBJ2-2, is DVKVTQSSRYLVKRTGEKVFLECVQDMDHENMFWYRQDPGLGLRLIYFSYDVKMKEKGDIPEGYSVSREKKERFSLILESASTNQTSMYLCASSPFFTTGNTGELFFGEGSRLTVL.

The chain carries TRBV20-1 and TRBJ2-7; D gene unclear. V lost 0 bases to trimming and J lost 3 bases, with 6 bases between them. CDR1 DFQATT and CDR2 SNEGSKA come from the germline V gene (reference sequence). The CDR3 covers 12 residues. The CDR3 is CSAREALYEQYF. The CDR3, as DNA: TGCAGTGCTAGAGAGGCACTCTACGAGCAGTACTTC.

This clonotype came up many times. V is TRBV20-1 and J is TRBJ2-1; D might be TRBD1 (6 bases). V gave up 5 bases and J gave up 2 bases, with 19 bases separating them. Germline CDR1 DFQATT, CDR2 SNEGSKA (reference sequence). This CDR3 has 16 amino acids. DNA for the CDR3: TGCAGTGCTCTTAAAGAGACAGGCCAGACCTACAATGAGCAGTTCTTC. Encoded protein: CSALKETGQTYNEQFF.

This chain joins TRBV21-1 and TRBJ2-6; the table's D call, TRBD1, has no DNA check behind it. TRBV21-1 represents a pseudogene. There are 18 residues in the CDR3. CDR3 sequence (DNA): TGTGCCAGCAGCAAACAGGGACATCCGTACTCTGGGGCCAACGTCCTGACTTTC. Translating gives CASSKQGHPYSGANVLTF.

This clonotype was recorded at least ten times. CDR3: CASSGLAGGDNEQFF. The CDR3 nucleotides read TGTGCCAGCTCCGGACTAGCGGGGGGGGACAATGAGCAGTTCTTC. The genes are TRBV27 and TRBJ2-1; TRBD2 aligns across 15 bases. Germline CDR1 is MNHEY and CDR2 is SMNVEV (reference sequence). The CDR3 is made up of 15 amino acids. The V and J ends lost 8 bases and 5 bases, in that order; junction bases with no gene match: 4.

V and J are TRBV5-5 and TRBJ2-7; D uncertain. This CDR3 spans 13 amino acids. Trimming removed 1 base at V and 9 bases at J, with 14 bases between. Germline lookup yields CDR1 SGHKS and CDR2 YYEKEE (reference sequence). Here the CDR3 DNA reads TGTGCCAGCAGCTTGTTCAGTTCCCTAGGGCAGTACGTC. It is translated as CASSLFSSLGQYV.

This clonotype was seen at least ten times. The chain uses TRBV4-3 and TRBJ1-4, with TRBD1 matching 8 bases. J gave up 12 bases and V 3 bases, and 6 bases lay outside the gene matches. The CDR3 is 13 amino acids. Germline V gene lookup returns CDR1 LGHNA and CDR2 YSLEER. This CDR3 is CASSHLQGGQLFF. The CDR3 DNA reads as TGCGCCAGCAGCCACCTACAGGGGGGGCAACTGTTTTTT.

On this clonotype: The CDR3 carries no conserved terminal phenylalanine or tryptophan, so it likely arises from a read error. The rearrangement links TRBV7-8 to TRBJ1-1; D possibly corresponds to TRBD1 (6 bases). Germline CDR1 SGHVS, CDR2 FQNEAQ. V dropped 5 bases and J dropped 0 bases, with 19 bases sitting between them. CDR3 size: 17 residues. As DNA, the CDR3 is TGTGCCAGCAGCCTAGAGGGGGACGGCAACATGAACACTGAAGCTTTCATT. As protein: CASSLEGDGNMNTEAFI.

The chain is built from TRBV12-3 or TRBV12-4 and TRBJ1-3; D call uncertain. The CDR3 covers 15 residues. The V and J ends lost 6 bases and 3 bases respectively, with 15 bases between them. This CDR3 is CASSLSGGFGNTIYF. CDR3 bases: TGTGCCAGCAGCCTAAGCGGAGGTTTTGGAAACACCATATATTTT.

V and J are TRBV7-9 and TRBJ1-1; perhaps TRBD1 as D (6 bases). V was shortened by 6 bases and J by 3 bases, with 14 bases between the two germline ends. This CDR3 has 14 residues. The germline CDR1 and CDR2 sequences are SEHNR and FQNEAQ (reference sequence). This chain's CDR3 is CASRLTKGDTEAFF. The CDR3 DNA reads TGTGCCAGCAGATTGACAAAGGGGGACACTGAAGCTTTCTTT.

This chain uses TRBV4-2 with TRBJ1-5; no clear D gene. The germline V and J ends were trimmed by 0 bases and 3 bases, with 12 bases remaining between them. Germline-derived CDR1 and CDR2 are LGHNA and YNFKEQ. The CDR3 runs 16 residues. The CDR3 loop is CASSQDIGMFNQPQHF. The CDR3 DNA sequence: TGTGCCAGCAGCCAAGACATAGGGATGTTCAATCAGCCCCAGCATTTT.

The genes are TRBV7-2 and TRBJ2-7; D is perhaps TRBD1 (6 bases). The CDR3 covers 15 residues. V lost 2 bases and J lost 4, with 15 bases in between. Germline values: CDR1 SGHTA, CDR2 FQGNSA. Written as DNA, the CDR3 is TGTGCCAGCAGCTTAATCCCAGGGGCTGGTTACGAGCAGTACTTC. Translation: CASSLIPGAGYEQYF.

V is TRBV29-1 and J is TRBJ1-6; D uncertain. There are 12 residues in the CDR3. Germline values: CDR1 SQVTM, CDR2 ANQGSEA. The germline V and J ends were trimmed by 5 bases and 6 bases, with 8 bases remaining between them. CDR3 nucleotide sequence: TGCAGCGTTAGAACAGCTAATTCACCCCTCCACTTT. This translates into CSVRTANSPLHF.

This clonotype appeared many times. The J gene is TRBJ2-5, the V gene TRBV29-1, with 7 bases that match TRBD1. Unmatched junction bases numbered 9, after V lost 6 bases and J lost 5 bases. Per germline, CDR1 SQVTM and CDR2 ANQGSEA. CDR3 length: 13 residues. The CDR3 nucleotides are TGCAGCGTGATACAGGGGATTGGGGAGACCCAGTACTTC. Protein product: CSVIQGIGETQYF.

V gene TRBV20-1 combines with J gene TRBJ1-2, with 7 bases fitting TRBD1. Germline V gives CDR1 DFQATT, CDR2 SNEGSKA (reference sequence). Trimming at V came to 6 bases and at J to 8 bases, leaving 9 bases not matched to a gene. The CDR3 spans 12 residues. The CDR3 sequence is CSAQQGRKGYTF. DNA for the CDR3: TGCAGTGCGCAACAGGGGCGAAAAGGCTACACCTTC.

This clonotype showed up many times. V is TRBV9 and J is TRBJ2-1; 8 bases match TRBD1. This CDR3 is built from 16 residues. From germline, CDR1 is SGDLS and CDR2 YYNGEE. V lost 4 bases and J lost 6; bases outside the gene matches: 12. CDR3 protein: CASSPEPGGGSNEQFF. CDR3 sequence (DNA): TGTGCCAGCAGCCCAGAACCAGGGGGCGGGTCCAATGAGCAGTTCTTC.

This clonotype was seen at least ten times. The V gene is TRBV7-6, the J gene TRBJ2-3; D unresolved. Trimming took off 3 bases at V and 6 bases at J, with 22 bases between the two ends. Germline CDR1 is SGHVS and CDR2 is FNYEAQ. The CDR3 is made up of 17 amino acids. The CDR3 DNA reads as TGTGCCAGCAGCTTTCCCCTCCTCTCTCGCGAAGACGATACGCAGTATTTT. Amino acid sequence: CASSFPLLSREDDTQYF.

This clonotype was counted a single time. CDR3 region: CASSPRHTEAFF. CDR3 nucleotide sequence: TGTGCCAGCAGTCCACGGCACACTGAAGCTTTCTTT. The V gene is TRBV6-7, the J gene TRBJ1-1; D is uncertain. TRBV6-7 is placed among ORFs of uncertain function. V was shortened by 5 bases and J by 3 bases, with 7 bases between the two germline ends. The CDR3 length is 12 residues.